The 20 T cell receptor beta chains below were found in one sample sequenced in a study of lymphopenia after photon versus proton radiotherapy. The data were produced by immunoSEQ multiplex PCR, yet TCRdb's version contains in-frame clones alone and is incomplete. The sample has about 50,000 clones, more than 85% seen once. The sequencing used peripheral blood, collected from a patient treated with photon-based radiotherapy. The source is a middle-aged woman with cholangiocarcinoma.

The chain uses TRBV7-9 and TRBJ1-1; 8 bases are a match to TRBD1. Unmatched junction bases numbered 4, after V lost 1 base and J lost 3 bases. CDR1 is SEHNR, CDR2 FQNEAQ, per germline (reference sequence). CDR3 length equals 15 residues. CDR3 region: CASSLETGVYTEAFF. The CDR3 DNA follows: TGTGCCAGCAGCTTAGAGACAGGGGTCTACACTGAAGCTTTCTTT.

The chain is built from TRBV6-1 and TRBJ2-7; D perhaps matches TRBD2 (5 bases). The CDR3 is 12 residues long. Germline assignment: CDR1 MNHNS and CDR2 SASEGT. V was trimmed by 2 bases and J by 4 bases, leaving 6 bases between them. CDR3 coding DNA: TGTGCCAGCAGTGAACGGGAATACGAGCAGTACTTC. This translates into CASSEREYEQYF.

This rearrangement joins TRBV4-3 to TRBJ1-3; tentative D call: TRBD1 (5 bases). V was cut by 0 bases and J by 0 bases, with 9 bases left in between. The CDR3 is 16 residues long. The germline V gene encodes CDR1 LGHNA and CDR2 YSLEER. The CDR3 nucleotides read TGCGCCAGCAGCCAAGATCCAGGGAACTCTGGAAACACCATATATTTT. Its translation: CASSQDPGNSGNTIYF.

V and J are TRBV4-2 and TRBJ2-1, with a tentative D call TRBD2 (5 bases). Looked up from germline, CDR1 is LGHNA and CDR2 is YNFKEQ. Trimming removed 0 bases from V and 15 bases from J, with 18 bases in between. The length of the CDR3 is 14 residues. The DNA of the CDR3 is TGTGCCAGCAGCCAAGAGGTGAGACTTAGCGTCCCGTTCTTC. It yields the protein CASSQEVRLSVPFF.

The genes are TRBV30 and TRBJ2-6, with 7 bases fitting TRBD1. The CDR3 has 13 residues. V was clipped by 5 bases and J by 2 bases; unmatched bases: 0. Germline V lookup: CDR1 GTSNPN, CDR2 SVGIG (reference sequence). The CDR3 sequence is CAWDRAGANVLTF. The DNA for the CDR3 is TGTGCCTGGGACAGGGCTGGGGCCAACGTCCTGACTTTC.

V usage is TRBV9 and J usage is TRBJ1-2, with 7 bases aligning to TRBD1. This CDR3 contains 15 residues. The germline V gene encodes CDR1 SGDLS and CDR2 YYNGEE. After removal of 4 bases from V and 3 bases from J, the junction contained 9 bases not matched to a gene. CDR3 nucleotide sequence: TGTGCCAGCAGCATCCCCCAGGGACAGCACTATGGCTACACCTTC. Translation: CASSIPQGQHYGYTF. The full variable domain, completed using reference TRBV9 and TRBJ1-2, is DSGVTQTPKHLITATGQRVTLRCSPRSGDLSVYWYQQSLDQGLQFLIQYYNGEERAKGNILERFSAQQFPDLHSELNLSSLELGDSALYFCASSIPQGQHYGYTFGSGTRLTVV.

The chain uses TRBV7-6 and TRBJ1-1, with D perhaps matching TRBD1 (5 bases). This CDR3 spans 14 amino acids. The V end was cut by 7 bases, the J end by 0 bases, with 12 bases between. Germline CDR1 and CDR2: SGHVS and FNYEAQ. The CDR3 nucleotides read TGTGCCAGCACCCGGGGGGGACTGAACACTGAAGCTTTCTTT. Protein sequence: CASTRGGLNTEAFF.

The chain uses TRBV9 and TRBJ1-1, with D tentatively TRBD1 (6 bases). CDR1 and CDR2 (germline): SGDLS, YYNGEE. Trimming cost V 1 base and J 1 base, with 11 bases left between them. The CDR3 has 15 amino acids. CDR3 amino acids: CASSVSPGANTEAFF. Here the CDR3 DNA reads TGTGCCAGCAGCGTATCTCCAGGGGCGAACACTGAAGCTTTCTTT.

J is TRBJ1-2 and V is TRBV4-1; D might be TRBD1 (6 bases). V gave up 8 bases and J gave up 5 bases, with 18 bases separating them. This CDR3 is built from 14 residues. Germline V lookup: CDR1 MGHRA, CDR2 YSYEKL. The CDR3 region has the DNA TGCGCCAGCCAGCCTTCCACAGGGATTTATGGCTACACCTTC. It encodes CASQPSTGIYGYTF.

The gene calls are TRBV6-5 and TRBJ1-1; D remains unclear. CDR1 is MNHEY, CDR2 SVGAGI, per germline. The CDR3 length is 11 residues. Trimming cost V 9 bases and J 8 bases, with 13 bases left between them. The CDR3 protein is CASRREKEAFF. CDR3 sequence (DNA): TGTGCCAGTCGGCGGGAGAAAGAAGCTTTCTTT.

A note on this clone: Other DNA sequences from this sample encode an identical CDR3 as well. For the CDR3, the DNA is TGTGCCAGCAGTTTCAGATCTACCTACGAGCAGTACTTC. This translates into CASSFRSTYEQYF. V and J are TRBV27 and TRBJ2-7, with D unresolved. CDR1 is MNHEY and CDR2 is SMNVEV in the germline V gene (reference sequence). Trimming removed 3 bases at V and 2 bases at J, with 8 bases between. The CDR3 has 13 amino acids.

The V call is TRBV5-1, the J call TRBJ2-5, with a tentative D call TRBD1 (6 bases). V gave up 0 bases and J gave up 5 bases, with 8 bases separating them. Per the germline V gene, CDR1 is SGHRS and CDR2 is YFSETQ. The CDR3 is 13 amino acids. The CDR3 reads CASSLAGVETQYF. For the CDR3, the DNA is TGCGCCAGCAGCTTGGCAGGGGTGGAGACCCAGTACTTC.

This clone was counted a single time. This sequence joins TRBV2 and TRBJ2-1; TRBD1 might be the D (6 bases). The CDR3 runs 12 residues. Germline CDR1 reads SNHLY; CDR2 reads FYNNEI. The V gene lost 6 bases and the J gene lost 10 bases, with 13 bases spanning the gap. This chain's CDR3 is CASSYRAKEQFF. In nucleotides, the CDR3 is TGTGCCAGCAGCTACAGGGCGAAGGAGCAGTTCTTC.

The V gene is TRBV9, the J gene TRBJ1-2; a possible D gene is TRBD1 (6 bases). With 3 bases removed from V and 1 base from J, the gap between germline ends came to 13 bases. The CDR3 totals 15 residues. The germline CDR1 and CDR2 sequences are SGDLS and YYNGEE. The DNA for the CDR3 is TGTGCCAGCAGCGATAGCGGGACACTTAACTATGGCTACACCTTC. Translation gives CASSDSGTLNYGYTF.

The chain is built from TRBV19 and TRBJ2-1; 10 nucleotides match TRBD2. Germline CDR1 is LNHDA and CDR2 is SQIVND (reference sequence). After removal of 9 bases from V and 9 bases from J, the junction contained 17 bases not matched to a gene. CDR3 length: 16 residues. Here the CDR3 DNA reads TGTGCCAGCCAGCTGTGGAGCGGGAGGGCCCCAGGTGAGCAGTTCTTC. Amino acid sequence: CASQLWSGRAPGEQFF.

The rearrangement links TRBV23-1 to TRBJ1-2; no definite D call. TRBV23-1 is reported as an ORF; its role is uncertain. The V end was cut by 3 bases, the J end by 4 bases, with 12 bases between. The CDR3 runs to 14 residues. The CDR3 protein is CASSHTQVSYGYTF. CDR3 coding DNA: TGCGCCAGCAGTCACACGCAGGTAAGCTATGGCTACACCTTC.

The chain joins TRBV5-6 to TRBJ1-1, with D uncertain. This CDR3 comprises 15 residues. Germline CDR1 reads SGHDT; CDR2 reads YYEEEE. The germline V and J ends were trimmed by 1 base and 2 bases, with 12 bases remaining between them. CDR3 region: CASSLRRTANTEAFF. The CDR3 DNA is TGTGCCAGCAGCTTGCGTAGGACGGCCAACACTGAAGCTTTCTTT.

The J gene is TRBJ2-7, the V gene TRBV2; D is perhaps TRBD1 (6 bases). Germline-derived CDR1 and CDR2 are SNHLY and FYNNEI. The CDR3 runs to 14 residues. V lost 7 bases and J 3 bases, leaving 16 bases between the germline ends. CDR3 in DNA: TGTGCCAGCAACCCCAGGGGACAATACTACGAGCAGTACTTC. Translated, it gives CASNPRGQYYEQYF. Full variable domain (remainder filled in from reference TRBV2 and TRBJ2-7): EPEVTQTPSHQVTQMGQEVILRCVPISNHLYFYWYRQILGQKVEFLVSFYNNEISEKSEIFDDQFSVERPDGSNFTLKIRSTKLEDSAMYFCASNPRGQYYEQYFGPGTRLTVT.

This sequence joins TRBV6-6 and TRBJ1-2; D might be TRBD1 (6 bases). Trimming removed 5 bases from V and 3 bases from J, with 13 bases in between. Germline CDR1 MNHNY, CDR2 SVGAGI (reference sequence). The CDR3 is 14 amino acids. The CDR3 nucleotides are TGTGCCAGCAGTAACAGGGAGCGTCACTATGGCTACACCTTC. This codes for CASSNRERHYGYTF.

This chain uses TRBV30 with TRBJ2-3; 7 bases line up with TRBD2. CDR1 GTSNPN and CDR2 SVGIG come from the germline V gene (reference sequence). V lost 4 bases, J lost 7 bases, and 8 bases stayed unmatched. The CDR3 has 13 amino acids. The CDR3 DNA reads as TGTGCCTGGATGTCTAGCGGTTCCCATACGCAGTATTTT. Translated: CAWMSSGSHTQYF.